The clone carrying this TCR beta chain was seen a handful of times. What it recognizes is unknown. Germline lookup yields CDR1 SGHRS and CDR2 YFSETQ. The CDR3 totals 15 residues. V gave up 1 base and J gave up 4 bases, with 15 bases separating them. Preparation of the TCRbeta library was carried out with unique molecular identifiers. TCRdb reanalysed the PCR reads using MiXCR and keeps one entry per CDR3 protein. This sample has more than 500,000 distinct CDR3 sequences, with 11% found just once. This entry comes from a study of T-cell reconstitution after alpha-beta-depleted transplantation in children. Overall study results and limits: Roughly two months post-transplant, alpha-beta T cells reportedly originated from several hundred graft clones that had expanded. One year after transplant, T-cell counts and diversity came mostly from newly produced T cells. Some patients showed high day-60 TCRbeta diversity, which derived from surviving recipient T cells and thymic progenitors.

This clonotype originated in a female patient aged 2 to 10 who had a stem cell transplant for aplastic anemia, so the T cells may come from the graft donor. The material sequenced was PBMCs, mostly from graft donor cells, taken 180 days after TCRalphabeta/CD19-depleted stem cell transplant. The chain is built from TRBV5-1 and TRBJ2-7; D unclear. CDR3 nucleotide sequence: TGCGCCAGCAGCTTGAGTCTCGGACCTTGGTACGAGCAGTACTTC. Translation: CASSLSLGPWYEQYF.